This TCR beta chain was sequenced in a study of blood T cell repertoires in COVID-19. In the original workflow: From reference gene primer amplification, estimates of nucleated cell counts were derived. The assay was immunoSEQ multiplex PCR, and TCRdb's table has in-frame clones only and misses some. V and J calls and clone size are given by that table; D and trimming were obtained from the DNA. The sample contains about 400,000 clones, 75% to 90% of which appear only once. What was sequenced was peripheral blood. The TCR sequence derives from a woman aged 25-40 years with active or convalescent COVID-19.

The CDR3 DNA sequence: TGTGCCAGCAGTTGGCTAGCGAGGACTGAGCAGTTCTTC. This codes for CASSWLARTEQFF. The chain has TRBV12-3 or TRBV12-4 and TRBJ2-1, with a weak D call TRBD2 (6 bases). The CDR3 totals 13 residues. Trimming stripped 4 bases from V and 9 bases from J, with 13 bases between.